A single sample gave rise to the 21 T cell receptor beta chains below, sequenced in a study of T cells in Graves' hyperthyroidism and ophthalmopathy. TCR beta CDR3 sequences were amplified from RNA transcripts. Carried out on the TCR CDR3, a first-round RT-PCR used the HTBI primer set. TCRdb itself ran the multiplex PCR reads through MiXCR, one entry per CDR3 protein. Among about 520,000 distinct CDR3 sequences listed, approximately 25% were seen once. Sequencing input: blood. The receptors shown here come from a woman aged 25 to 39 with Graves' ophthalmopathy.

This clonotype was detected only a few times. The CDR3 region is CSASSTSNTGELFF. The CDR3 bases are TGCAGTGCTAGTTCCACCTCGAACACCGGGGAGCTGTTTTTT. The chain recombines TRBV20-1 with TRBJ2-2; no clear D gene. CDR1 is DFQATT, CDR2 SNEGSKA, per germline (reference sequence). CDR3 length: 14 residues. Between the trimmed V and J ends, which lost 3 bases and 0 bases, there was a span of 8 bases.

This clonotype occurred many times. V is TRBV18 and J is TRBJ2-5; D is uncertain. There are 12 residues in the CDR3. Germline V lookup: CDR1 KGHSH, CDR2 LQKENI. The V end lost 2 bases, the J end lost 5 bases, and 6 bases lay between the germline ends. DNA for the CDR3: TGTGCCAGCTCACCATTAGAGGAGACCCAGTACTTC. Translating it yields CASSPLEETQYF.

J is TRBJ2-7 and V is TRBV30; 12 bases line up with TRBD2. CDR1 and CDR2 from the germline V gene are GTSNPN and SVGIG (reference sequence). V lost 3 bases to trimming and J lost 6 bases; unmatched junction nucleotides: 9. This CDR3 is built from 15 residues. The CDR3 region is CAWRPPSGRAGEQYF. CDR3 nucleotide sequence: TGTGCCTGGAGACCCCCTAGCGGGAGGGCCGGCGAGCAGTACTTC.

This clonotype was seen at least ten times. This sequence joins TRBV25-1 and TRBJ1-2; D may be TRBD1 (5 bases). The germline V and J ends were trimmed by 3 bases and 5 bases, with 16 bases remaining between them. The germline gives CDR1 MGHDK, CDR2 SYGVNS. The CDR3 is 15 amino acids. Here the CDR3 DNA reads TGTGCCAGCAGTGATCAGAGGGACGGACCTTATGGCTACACCTTC. This gives the protein CASSDQRDGPYGYTF.

At least ten counts were recorded for this clonotype. V gene TRBV13 combines with J gene TRBJ2-7; D remains unclear. Trimming took 5 bases from V and 2 from J, leaving 7 bases between them. The CDR3 totals 12 residues. Germline V gene lookup returns CDR1 PRHDT and CDR2 FYEKMQ (reference sequence). CDR3 in DNA: TGTGCCAGCAGCCGGATTACCTACGAGCAGTACTTC. This sequence encodes CASSRITYEQYF.

This clonotype was detected many times. V and J are TRBV20-1 and TRBJ2-7; 10 bases match TRBD2. The trim removed 0 bases at V and 4 bases at J, leaving 12 bases unmatched. CDR3 length equals 17 residues. The germline V gene has CDR1 DFQATT and CDR2 SNEGSKA (reference sequence). The CDR3 protein is CSARDFKLAGKDYEQYF. CDR3 bases: TGCAGTGCTAGAGATTTTAAACTAGCGGGGAAGGATTACGAGCAGTACTTC.

This sequence joins TRBV19 and TRBJ1-1; no firm D call. V was trimmed by 7 bases and J by 7 bases, leaving 10 bases between them. The CDR3 is 11 residues long. Germline V gives CDR1 LNHDA, CDR2 SQIVND (reference sequence). CDR3 in amino acids: CASTQTDEAFF. The CDR3 DNA sequence: TGTGCCAGTACCCAAACGGATGAAGCTTTCTTT.

This clonotype has a count of ten or more. The chain couples TRBV5-5 to TRBJ2-2, with D possibly TRBD1 on 6 matching bases. Germline V lookup: CDR1 SGHKS, CDR2 YYEKEE (reference sequence). V was shortened by 3 bases and J by 0 bases, with 12 bases between the two germline ends. The CDR3 runs 16 residues. CDR3 nucleotide sequence: TGTGCCAGCAGCTCCTCCGGGACACCGAACACCGGGGAGCTGTTTTTT. Residues: CASSSSGTPNTGELFF.

The genes are TRBV30 and TRBJ1-1; 8 bases map to TRBD1. Germline V CDR1 and CDR2: GTSNPN, SVGIG (reference sequence). The CDR3 totals 13 residues. The junction had 5 bases not matched to a gene; V was cut back by 3 bases and J by 5 bases. CDR3 amino acids: CAWRTGELTEAFF. CDR3 nucleotide sequence: TGTGCCTGGAGGACAGGGGAGTTGACTGAAGCTTTCTTT.

Concerning this clonotype: A much larger clone is a single base away; this may be a read error. The V and J genes are TRBV3-1 and TRBJ2-7; tentative D call: TRBD2 (6 bases). CDR3 length: 13 residues. Germline V gives CDR1 LGHDT, CDR2 YNNKEL (reference sequence). CDR3 protein: CASSQEVPGEQCF. In nucleotides, the CDR3 is TGTGCCAGCAGCCAAGAAGTCCCGGGGGAGCAGTGCTTC.

This chain joins TRBV12-3 or TRBV12-4 and TRBJ1-5; 7 nucleotides line up with TRBD1. Trimming at V came to 7 bases and at J to 5 bases, leaving 11 bases not matched to a gene. There are 15 residues in the CDR3. The CDR3 spells CASTPSRDSYQPQHF. The CDR3 DNA reads as TGTGCCAGCACCCCGTCCCGGGACAGCTATCAGCCCCAGCATTTT.

This clonotype turned up a few times. This sequence joins TRBV20-1 and TRBJ1-5; D remains unclear. Trimming removed 0 bases at V and 6 bases at J, with 15 bases between. Germline V lookup: CDR1 DFQATT, CDR2 SNEGSKA (reference sequence). This CDR3 spans 15 amino acids. The CDR3 sequence: CSARDPGLEPQPQHF. DNA for the CDR3: TGCAGTGCTAGAGACCCGGGCCTCGAACCTCAGCCCCAGCATTTT.

This clonotype has at least ten counts. This chain joins TRBV4-2 and TRBJ2-2; D gene unclear. This CDR3 has 13 amino acids. V was shortened by 2 bases and J by 2 bases, with 3 bases between the two germline ends. Per the germline V gene, CDR1 is LGHNA and CDR2 is YNFKEQ. CDR3 sequence reads: CASSQRNTGELFF. The CDR3 DNA sequence: TGTGCCAGCAGCCAACGTAACACCGGGGAGCTGTTTTTT.

CDR3 coding DNA: TGTGCCAGCAGCCCCCGGACGAGTTTGAACACCGGGGAGCTGTTTTTT. Amino acids: CASSPRTSLNTGELFF. The chain employs TRBV7-8 and TRBJ2-2, with no clear D. Germline assignment: CDR1 SGHVS and CDR2 FQNEAQ. V dropped 5 bases and J dropped 1 base, with 14 bases sitting between them. CDR3 length equals 16 residues.

The sample holds many counts of this clonotype. The chain carries TRBV28 and TRBJ1-1; TRBD1 is a possible D gene (5 bases). The CDR3 sequence is 12 residues long. Germline CDR1 is MDHEN and CDR2 is SYDVKM. CDR3 DNA sequence: TGTGCTCCAGGGAACGGGAACACTGAAGCTTTCTTT. It codes for CAPGNGNTEAFF.

The V gene is TRBV12-5, the J gene TRBJ2-6; D ambiguous. The CDR3 has 13 residues. V shed 7 bases and J shed 0 bases, with 4 bases lying between them. Germline V gives CDR1 LGHNT, CDR2 FRNRAP. The CDR3 DNA follows: TGTGCTAGTGTAAACTCTGGGGCCAACGTCCTGACTTTC. Its protein is CASVNSGANVLTF. Using reference TRBV12-5 and TRBJ2-6 for the parts outside the CDR3, the full variable domain is DARVTQTPRHKVTEMGQEVTMRCQPILGHNTVFWYRQTMMQGLELLAYFRNRAPLDDSGMPKDRFSAEMPDATLATLKIQPSEPRDSAVYFCASVNSGANVLTFGAGSRLTVL.

The chain recombines TRBV6-1 with TRBJ1-1; 8 positions agree with TRBD1. Germline CDR1 and CDR2: MNHNS and SASEGT. This CDR3 spans 14 amino acids. J gave up 4 bases and V 5 bases, and 6 bases lay outside the gene matches. CDR3 coding DNA: TGTGCCAGCAGTAAGACAGGGGTAGGCACTGAAGCTTTCTTT. This codes for CASSKTGVGTEAFF.

This clonotype was recorded at least ten times. The chain is built from TRBV3-1 and TRBJ2-7; no clear D. Germline assignment: CDR1 LGHDT and CDR2 YNNKEL (reference sequence). The CDR3 has 14 amino acids. Trimming took 0 bases from V and 3 from J, leaving 9 bases between them. CDR3 sequence: CASSQDDGNYEQYF. In DNA, the CDR3 is TGTGCCAGCAGCCAAGATGACGGAAACTACGAGCAGTACTTC.

This clonotype came up many times. The CDR3 reads CASSPWAGLNTEAFF. The DNA for the CDR3 is TGTGCCAGCAGTCCCTGGGCGGGACTGAACACTGAAGCTTTCTTT. The chain uses TRBV27 and TRBJ1-1; D is perhaps TRBD1 (5 bases). Trimming removed 5 bases at V and 0 bases at J, with 13 bases between. Germline CDR1 is MNHEY and CDR2 is SMNVEV (reference sequence). The CDR3 covers 15 residues.

About this clonotype itself: A read error may produce the germline difference seen at one junction end. The rearrangement links TRBV18 to TRBJ2-2, with 11 nucleotides matching TRBD1. CDR1 is KGHSH and CDR2 is LQKENI in the germline V gene. CDR3 length equals 15 residues. The CDR3: CASSTPGQGDGELFF. The CDR3, as DNA: TGTGCCAGCTCAACACCGGGACAGGGGGACGGGGAGCTGTTTTTT. Filled out from reference TRBV18 and TRBJ2-2, the complete variable domain reads NAGVMQNPRHLVRRRGQEARLRCSPMKGHSHVYWYRQLPEEGLKFMVYLQKENIIDESGMPKERFSAEFPKEGPSILRIQQVVRGDSAAYFCASSTPGQGDGELFFGEGSRLTVL.

This clonotype showed up many times. The rearrangement joins TRBV4-3 to TRBJ2-7; 10 nucleotides match TRBD2. Germline CDR1 is LGHNA and CDR2 is YSLEER. The CDR3 has 16 amino acids. Trimming at V came to 5 bases and at J to 5 bases, leaving 12 bases not matched to a gene. The CDR3 coding sequence is TGCGCCAGCAGCTACCTAAAGCGGGGGGGCCGCCACGAGCAGTACTTC. As protein: CASSYLKRGGRHEQYF.